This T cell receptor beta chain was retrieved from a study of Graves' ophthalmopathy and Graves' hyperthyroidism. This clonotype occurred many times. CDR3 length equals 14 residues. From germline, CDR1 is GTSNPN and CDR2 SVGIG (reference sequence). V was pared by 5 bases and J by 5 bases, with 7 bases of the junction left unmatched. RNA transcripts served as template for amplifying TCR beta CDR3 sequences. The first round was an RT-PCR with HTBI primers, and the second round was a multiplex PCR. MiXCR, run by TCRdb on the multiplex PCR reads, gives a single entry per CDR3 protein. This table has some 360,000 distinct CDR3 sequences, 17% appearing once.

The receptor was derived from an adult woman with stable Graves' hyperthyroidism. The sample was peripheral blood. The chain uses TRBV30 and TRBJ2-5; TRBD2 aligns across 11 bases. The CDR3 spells CAWFSRTSGETQYF. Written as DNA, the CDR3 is TGTGCCTGGTTTTCCCGGACTAGCGGGGAGACCCAGTACTTC.